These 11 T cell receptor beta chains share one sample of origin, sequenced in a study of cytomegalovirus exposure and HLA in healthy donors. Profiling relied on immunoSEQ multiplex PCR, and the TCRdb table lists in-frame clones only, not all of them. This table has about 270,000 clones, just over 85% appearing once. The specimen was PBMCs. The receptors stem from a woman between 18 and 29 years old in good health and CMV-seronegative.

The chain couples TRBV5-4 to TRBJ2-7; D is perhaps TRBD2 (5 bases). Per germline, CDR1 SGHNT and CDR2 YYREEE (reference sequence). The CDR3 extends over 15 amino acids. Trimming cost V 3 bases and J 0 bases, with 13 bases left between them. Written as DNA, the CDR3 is TGTGCCAGCAGCTCCAGAAGCGGTAGCTCCTACGAGCAGTACTTC. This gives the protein CASSSRSGSSYEQYF.

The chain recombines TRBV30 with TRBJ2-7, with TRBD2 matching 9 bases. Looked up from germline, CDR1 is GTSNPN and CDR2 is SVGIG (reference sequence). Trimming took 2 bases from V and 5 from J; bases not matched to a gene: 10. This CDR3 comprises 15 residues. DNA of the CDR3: TGTGCCTGGAGTCCAGGGACTAGCTTATGGAACGAGCAGTACTTC. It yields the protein CAWSPGTSLWNEQYF.

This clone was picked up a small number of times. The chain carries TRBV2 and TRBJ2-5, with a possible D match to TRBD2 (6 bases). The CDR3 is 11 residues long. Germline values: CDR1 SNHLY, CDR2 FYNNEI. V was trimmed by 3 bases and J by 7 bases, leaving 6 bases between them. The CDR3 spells CASSEEGTQYF. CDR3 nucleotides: TGTGCCAGCAGTGAGGAGGGGACCCAGTACTTC.

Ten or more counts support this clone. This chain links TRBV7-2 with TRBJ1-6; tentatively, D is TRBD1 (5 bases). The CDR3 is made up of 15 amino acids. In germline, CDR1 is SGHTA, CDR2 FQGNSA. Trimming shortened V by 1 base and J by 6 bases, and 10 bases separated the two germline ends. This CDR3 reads CASSLVRTLNSPLHF. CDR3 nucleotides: TGTGCCAGCAGCTTAGTAAGGACACTTAATTCACCCCTCCACTTT.

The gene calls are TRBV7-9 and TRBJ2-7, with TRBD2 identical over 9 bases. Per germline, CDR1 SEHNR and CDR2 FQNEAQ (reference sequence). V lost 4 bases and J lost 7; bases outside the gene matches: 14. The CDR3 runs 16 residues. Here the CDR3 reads CASSYLASGTSGEQYF. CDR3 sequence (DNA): TGTGCCAGCAGCTATCTGGCTAGCGGGACCAGTGGGGAGCAGTACTTC.

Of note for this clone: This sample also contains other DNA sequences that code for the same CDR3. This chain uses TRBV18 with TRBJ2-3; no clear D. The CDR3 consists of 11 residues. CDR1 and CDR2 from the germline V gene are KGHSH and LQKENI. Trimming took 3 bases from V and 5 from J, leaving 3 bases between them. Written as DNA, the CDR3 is TGTGCCAGCTCACCTCGAGATACGCAGTATTTT. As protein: CASSPRDTQYF.

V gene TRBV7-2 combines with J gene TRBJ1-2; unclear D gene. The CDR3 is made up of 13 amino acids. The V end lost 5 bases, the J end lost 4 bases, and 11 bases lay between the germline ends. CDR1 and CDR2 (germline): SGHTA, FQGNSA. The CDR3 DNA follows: TGTGCCAGCAGCGCTAGCCAAGGCTATGGCTACACCTTC. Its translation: CASSASQGYGYTF. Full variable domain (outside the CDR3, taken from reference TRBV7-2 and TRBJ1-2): GAGVSQSPSNKVTEKGKDVELRCDPISGHTALYWYRQSLGQGLEFLIYFQGNSAPDKSGLPSDRFSAERTGGSVSTLTIQRTQQEDSAVYLCASSASQGYGYTFGSGTRLTVV.

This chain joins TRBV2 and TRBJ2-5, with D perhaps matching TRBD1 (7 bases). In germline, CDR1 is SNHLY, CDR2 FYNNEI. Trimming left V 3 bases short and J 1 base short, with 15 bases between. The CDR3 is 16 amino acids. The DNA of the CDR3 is TGTGCCAGCAGTGACGATCCCAGGGGGGCCCAAGAGACCCAGTACTTC. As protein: CASSDDPRGAQETQYF.

CDR3 residues: CSVGDRGKAGELFF. In DNA form, the CDR3 reads TGCAGCGTTGGGGACAGGGGAAAGGCCGGGGAGCTGTTTTTT. This chain joins TRBV29-1 and TRBJ2-2, with TRBD1 matching over 10 bases. Germline V gene data show CDR1 as SQVTM and CDR2 as ANQGSEA. V gave up 4 bases and J gave up 6 bases; unmatched junction bases: 5. This CDR3 has 14 residues.

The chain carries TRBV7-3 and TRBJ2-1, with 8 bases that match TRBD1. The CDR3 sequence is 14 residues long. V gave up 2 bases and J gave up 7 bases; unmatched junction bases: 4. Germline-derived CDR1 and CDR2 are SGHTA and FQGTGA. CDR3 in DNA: TGTGCCAGCAGCTTACAGGGGGCATGGAATGAGCAGTTCTTC. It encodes CASSLQGAWNEQFF.

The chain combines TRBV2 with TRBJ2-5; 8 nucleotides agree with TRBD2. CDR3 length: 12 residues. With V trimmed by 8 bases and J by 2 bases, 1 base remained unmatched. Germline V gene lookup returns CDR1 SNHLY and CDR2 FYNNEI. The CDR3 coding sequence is TGTGCCAGCGGGACTAGTCAAGAGACCCAGTACTTC. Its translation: CASGTSQETQYF. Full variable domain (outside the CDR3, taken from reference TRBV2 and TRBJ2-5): EPEVTQTPSHQVTQMGQEVILRCVPISNHLYFYWYRQILGQKVEFLVSFYNNEISEKSEIFDDQFSVERPDGSNFTLKIRSTKLEDSAMYFCASGTSQETQYFGPGTRLLVL.